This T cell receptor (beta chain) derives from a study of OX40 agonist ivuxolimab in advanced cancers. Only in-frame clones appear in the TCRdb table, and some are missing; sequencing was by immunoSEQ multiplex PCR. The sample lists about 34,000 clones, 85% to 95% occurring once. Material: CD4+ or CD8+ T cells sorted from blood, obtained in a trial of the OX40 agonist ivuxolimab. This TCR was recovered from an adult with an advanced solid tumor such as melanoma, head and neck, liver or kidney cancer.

CDR3 DNA sequence: TGTGCCAGCAGTGTCTATGGACAGGGTTGGGTCGGTTTTAATGAAAAACTGTTTTTT. Protein sequence: CASSVYGQGWVGFNEKLFF. J is TRBJ1-4 and V is TRBV6-1; the match to TRBD1 covers 8 bases. There are 19 residues in the CDR3. V dropped 4 bases and J dropped 4; count of bases not matched to a gene: 17. In germline, CDR1 is MNHNS, CDR2 SASEGT.